This T cell receptor (beta chain) was recovered during a study of CD8+ T cells in alopecia areata. With respect to this clone: Other DNA sequences within the sample encode an identical CDR3.

Extracted RNA was reverse transcribed into cDNA, the sequencing template. Assay: immunoSEQ multiplex PCR; the TCRdb copy retains only in-frame clones and omits some. The table shows 200,000 to 250,000 clones, with approximately 61% occurring only once. Germline CDR1 and CDR2: SQVTM and ANQGSEA. The CDR3 is made up of 12 amino acids. Trimming shortened V by 7 bases and J by 0 bases, and 7 bases separated the two germline ends. This chain connects TRBV29-1 to TRBJ1-3, with D unresolved. This receptor was identified in a human donor with alopecia areata. The starting material was CD4+ T cells sorted from blood, obtained at week 0. The CDR3 DNA is TGCAGCGGAGGGAGCTCTGGAAACACCATATATTTT. Its protein is CSGGSSGNTIYF.